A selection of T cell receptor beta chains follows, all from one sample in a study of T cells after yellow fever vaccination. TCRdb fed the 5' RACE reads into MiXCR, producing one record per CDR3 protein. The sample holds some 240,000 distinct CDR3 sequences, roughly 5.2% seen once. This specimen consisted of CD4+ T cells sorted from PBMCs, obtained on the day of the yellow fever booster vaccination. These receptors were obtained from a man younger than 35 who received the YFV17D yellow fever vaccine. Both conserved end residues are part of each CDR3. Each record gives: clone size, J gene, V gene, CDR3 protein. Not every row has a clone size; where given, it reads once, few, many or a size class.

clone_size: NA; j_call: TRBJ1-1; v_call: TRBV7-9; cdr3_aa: CASSSPGIRGLTEAFF
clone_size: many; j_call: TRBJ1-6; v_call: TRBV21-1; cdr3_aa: CASRQLENSPLHF
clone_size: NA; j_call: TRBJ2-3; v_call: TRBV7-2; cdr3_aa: CASSSGGAGDTQYF
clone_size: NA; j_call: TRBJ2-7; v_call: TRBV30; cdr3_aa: CACPGEGYEQYF
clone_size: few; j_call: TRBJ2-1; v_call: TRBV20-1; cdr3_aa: CSAHETGGNEQFF
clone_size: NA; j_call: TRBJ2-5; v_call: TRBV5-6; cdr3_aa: CASSDGLADQETQYF
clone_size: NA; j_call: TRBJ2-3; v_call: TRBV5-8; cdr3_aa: CASTPSPYTDTQYF
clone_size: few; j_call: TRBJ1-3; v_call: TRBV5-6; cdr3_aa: CASSLTGQGRNTIYF
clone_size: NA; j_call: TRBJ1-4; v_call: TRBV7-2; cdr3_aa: CASSLGGGQLNEKLFF
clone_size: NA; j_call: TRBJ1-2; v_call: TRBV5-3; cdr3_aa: CARSLGDRGHYGYTF